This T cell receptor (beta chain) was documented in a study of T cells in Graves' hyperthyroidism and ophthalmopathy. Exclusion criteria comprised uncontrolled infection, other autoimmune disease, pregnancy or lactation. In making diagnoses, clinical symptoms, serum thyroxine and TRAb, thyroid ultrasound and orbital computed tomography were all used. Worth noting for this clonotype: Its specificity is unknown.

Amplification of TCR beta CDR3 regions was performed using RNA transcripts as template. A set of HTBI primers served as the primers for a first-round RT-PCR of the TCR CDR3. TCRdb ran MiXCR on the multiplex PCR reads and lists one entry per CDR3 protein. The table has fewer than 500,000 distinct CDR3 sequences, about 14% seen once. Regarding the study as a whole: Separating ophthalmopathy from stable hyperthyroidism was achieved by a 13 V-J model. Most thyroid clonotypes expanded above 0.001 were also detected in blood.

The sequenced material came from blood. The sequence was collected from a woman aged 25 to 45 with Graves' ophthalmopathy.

The CDR3: CLTGEVNTEAFF. The DNA of the CDR3 is TGCCTAACAGGGGAAGTAAACACTGAAGCTTTCTTT. The chain carries TRBV29-1 and TRBJ1-1; TRBD1 aligns across 7 bases. The germline gives CDR1 SQVTM, CDR2 ANQGSEA. The CDR3 consists of 12 residues.